Included here is one T cell receptor (beta chain) sequence, with context. This entry comes from a study of cytomegalovirus exposure and HLA in healthy donors. Primers included in the PCR were 60 Vbeta and 13 Jbeta primers. This table comes from immunoSEQ multiplex PCR, and its TCRdb copy is limited to in-frame clones, with some not included. The sample carries roughly 120,000 clones, just under 70% recorded once. The CDR3 runs 14 residues. Trimming pared 5 bases from V and 5 bases from J, leaving 13 bases between. CDR1 is ENHRY, CDR2 SYGVKD, per germline. This chain connects TRBV10-3 to TRBJ1-5; tentatively, D is TRBD1 (6 bases). The sequence was obtained from a woman aged 70 to 79 in good health and CMV-seropositive. Sequenced material: PBMCs. The CDR3 reads CAISTRTDYQPQHF. The CDR3 DNA sequence: TGTGCCATCAGTACTAGGACAGATTATCAGCCCCAGCATTTT.